These T cell receptor beta chains were read from a single sample in a study of T cells expressing NK-cell markers. For each CDR3 protein, TCRdb gives one entry from its re-call of the 5' RACE reads, without DNA. The sample has more than 250,000 distinct CDR3 sequences. The sequencing input was blood T cells: a sorted CD56 or NKG2C T cell subset, CD4+ or CD8+ T cells, or bulk PBMC T cells (not recorded which). These receptors came from a man aged 18-30 years in good health. CDR3s include the opening cysteine and the closing phenylalanine or tryptophan.

j_call | v_call | cdr3_aa
TRBJ2-6 | TRBV19 | CASISGANVLTF
TRBJ2-5 | TRBV18 | CASSPQVEETQYF
TRBJ1-1 | TRBV6-4 | CASSDRGTEAFF
TRBJ2-3 | TRBV5-1 | CASSPWTSGNSHTQYF
TRBJ1-5 | TRBV20-1 | CSARGVGRWLNQPQHF
TRBJ2-3 | TRBV12-3/TRBV12-4 | CASYPEGRGRTDTQYF
TRBJ2-7 | TRBV20-1 | CSASYPRDRDYEQYF
TRBJ2-7 | TRBV29-1 | CSVEVGQSFYEQYF
TRBJ2-3 | TRBV12-3/TRBV12-4 | CASSDGSVSDTQYF
TRBJ1-3 | TRBV28 | CASRRTENSGNTIYF
TRBJ2-1 | TRBV20-1 | CSARVTGQGNNEQFF
TRBJ2-2 | TRBV20-1 | CSASAQGALPRTGELFF
TRBJ2-1 | TRBV7-9 | CASSGLAGGEQFF
TRBJ2-1 | TRBV5-4 | CASSLDPSGTFNEQFF
TRBJ2-6 | TRBV5-1 | CASSLMGDGANVLTF
TRBJ2-1 | TRBV30 | CAWSHSLAGGHNEQFF
TRBJ2-1 | TRBV7-6 | CASSLGLAGADYKFF